Listed below are T cell receptor beta chains from one sample, sequenced in a study of cytomegalovirus exposure and HLA in healthy donors. Sequencing used immunoSEQ multiplex PCR; TCRdb keeps in-frame clones, though not all of them. Of 100,000 or so clones in the sample, roughly 77% were seen once. Sequenced material: PBMCs. These receptors came from a human donor in good health. Each CDR3 is given with its conserved first and last residue. The order of the fields is D gene, clone size, V gene, J gene, CDR3 protein, CDR3 DNA. D genes are given only for firm matches. Rows may omit the clone size; those that give it use once, few, many or a size class.

D gene: NA; clone size: NA; V gene: TRBV6-6; J gene: TRBJ1-2; CDR3 protein: CASSPGPNYGYTF; CDR3 DNA: TGTGCCAGCAGCCCAGGGCCCAACTATGGCTACACCTTC
D gene: NA; clone size: NA; V gene: TRBV11-2; J gene: TRBJ2-7; CDR3 protein: CASGGDSYEQYF; CDR3 DNA: TGTGCCAGCGGCGGAGACAGCTACGAGCAGTACTTC
D gene: TRBD1; clone size: NA; V gene: TRBV14; J gene: TRBJ1-1; CDR3 protein: CASSPGQLEAFF; CDR3 DNA: TGTGCCAGCAGCCCGGGACAGCTTGAAGCTTTCTTT
D gene: NA; clone size: NA; V gene: TRBV6-1; J gene: TRBJ1-5; CDR3 protein: CASAQGINQPQHF; CDR3 DNA: TGTGCCAGTGCTCAGGGAATCAATCAGCCCCAGCATTTT
D gene: TRBD1; clone size: few; V gene: TRBV19; J gene: TRBJ1-1; CDR3 protein: CASRIDRGSEAFF; CDR3 DNA: TGTGCCAGTAGGATTGACAGGGGGTCCGAAGCTTTCTTT
D gene: NA; clone size: NA; V gene: TRBV29-1; J gene: TRBJ2-2; CDR3 protein: CSASYTGELFF; CDR3 DNA: TGCAGCGCGAGCTACACCGGGGAGCTGTTTTTT
D gene: NA; clone size: NA; V gene: TRBV27; J gene: TRBJ1-2; CDR3 protein: CASSSLSGGGKLGYGYTF; CDR3 DNA: TGTGCCAGCAGTTCCTTATCGGGGGGAGGGAAACTGGGCTATGGCTACACCTTC
D gene: NA; clone size: NA; V gene: TRBV7-9; J gene: TRBJ1-5; CDR3 protein: CASRPSGLNQPQHF; CDR3 DNA: TGTGCCAGCAGACCCTCAGGGTTGAATCAGCCCCAGCATTTT
D gene: NA; clone size: NA; V gene: TRBV6-4; J gene: TRBJ2-7; CDR3 protein: CASSVEEGTEQYF; CDR3 DNA: TGTGCCAGCAGCGTAGAGGAGGGGACCGAGCAGTACTTC
D gene: TRBD2; clone size: NA; V gene: TRBV14; J gene: TRBJ2-3; CDR3 protein: CASTSVAGRADTQYF; CDR3 DNA: TGTGCCAGCACCTCGGTAGCGGGACGGGCAGATACGCAGTATTTT
D gene: TRBD2; clone size: once; V gene: TRBV7-2; J gene: TRBJ2-7; CDR3 protein: CASSSRGSGGYEQYF; CDR3 DNA: TGTGCCAGCAGCTCCCGTGGTAGCGGGGGCTACGAGCAGTACTTC
D gene: NA; clone size: NA; V gene: TRBV9; J gene: TRBJ1-6; CDR3 protein: CASSVGGITNSPLHF; CDR3 DNA: TGTGCCAGCAGCGTAGGAGGGATTACAAATTCACCCCTCCACTTT
D gene: TRBD1; clone size: NA; V gene: TRBV10-2; J gene: TRBJ1-6; CDR3 protein: CASSATGGSPLHF; CDR3 DNA: TGCGCCAGCAGTGCAACAGGGGGCTCACCCCTCCACTTT
D gene: NA; clone size: NA; V gene: TRBV4-2; J gene: TRBJ2-2; CDR3 protein: CASSHPDSSGELFF; CDR3 DNA: TGTGCCAGCAGCCACCCGGACTCCTCCGGGGAGCTGTTTTTT
D gene: TRBD2; clone size: NA; V gene: TRBV19; J gene: TRBJ2-5; CDR3 protein: CASSIGLAGQETQYF; CDR3 DNA: TGTGCCAGTAGTATAGGATTAGCGGGCCAAGAGACCCAGTACTTC
D gene: NA; clone size: NA; V gene: TRBV27; J gene: TRBJ2-3; CDR3 protein: CASSMADTQYF; CDR3 DNA: TGTGCCAGCAGCATGGCTGATACGCAGTATTTT
D gene: NA; clone size: NA; V gene: TRBV4-3; J gene: TRBJ2-1; CDR3 protein: CASSHGGYYNEQFF; CDR3 DNA: TGCGCCAGCAGCCACGGCGGCTACTACAATGAGCAGTTCTTC
D gene: TRBD2; clone size: NA; V gene: TRBV5-1; J gene: TRBJ2-7; CDR3 protein: CASSLLADSYEQYF; CDR3 DNA: TGCGCCAGCAGCTTGCTAGCGGACTCCTACGAGCAGTACTTC
D gene: TRBD1; clone size: NA; V gene: TRBV19; J gene: TRBJ2-7; CDR3 protein: CASSSDRNYEQYF; CDR3 DNA: TGTGCCAGTAGTTCGGACAGGAACTACGAGCAGTACTTC
D gene: NA; clone size: NA; V gene: TRBV7-9; J gene: TRBJ1-4; CDR3 protein: CASSSSGFATNEKLFF; CDR3 DNA: TGTGCCAGCAGCTCTTCGGGGTTTGCAACTAATGAAAAACTGTTTTTT
D gene: TRBD1; clone size: NA; V gene: TRBV29-1; J gene: TRBJ2-3; CDR3 protein: CSVPGTGSRTDTQYF; CDR3 DNA: TGCAGCGTTCCCGGGACAGGGTCACGCACAGATACGCAGTATTTT
D gene: TRBD2; clone size: NA; V gene: TRBV9; J gene: TRBJ2-3; CDR3 protein: CASSWTSGGAFTDTQYF; CDR3 DNA: TGTGCCAGCAGCTGGACTAGCGGGGGGGCATTTACAGATACGCAGTATTTT
D gene: NA; clone size: NA; V gene: TRBV18; J gene: TRBJ1-1; CDR3 protein: CASSPRNTEAFF; CDR3 DNA: TGTGCCAGCTCACCCAGAAACACTGAAGCTTTCTTT
D gene: TRBD1; clone size: NA; V gene: TRBV19; J gene: TRBJ1-5; CDR3 protein: CASRDRELQPQHF; CDR3 DNA: TGTGCCAGTAGAGACAGGGAACTCCAGCCCCAGCATTTT
D gene: NA; clone size: NA; V gene: TRBV9; J gene: TRBJ2-2; CDR3 protein: CASSVNRGSPNTGELFF; CDR3 DNA: TGTGCCAGCAGCGTAAATAGGGGGAGCCCGAACACCGGGGAGCTGTTTTTT
D gene: TRBD2; clone size: few; V gene: TRBV4-1; J gene: TRBJ2-7; CDR3 protein: CASSQEPSSGIYEQYF; CDR3 DNA: TGCGCCAGCAGCCAAGAGCCCTCTAGCGGGATCTACGAGCAGTACTTC
D gene: NA; clone size: NA; V gene: TRBV9; J gene: TRBJ2-1; CDR3 protein: CASSVGSLAEYEQFF; CDR3 DNA: TGTGCCAGCAGCGTAGGGTCCCTTGCGGAGTATGAGCAGTTCTTC
D gene: NA; clone size: NA; V gene: TRBV11-1; J gene: TRBJ1-2; CDR3 protein: CASSPRFRVDGYTF; CDR3 DNA: TGTGCCAGCAGCCCCAGGTTCAGGGTTGATGGCTACACCTTC
D gene: TRBD1; clone size: NA; V gene: TRBV10-3; J gene: TRBJ1-1; CDR3 protein: CVTGTGPNTEAFF; CDR3 DNA: TGTGTTACCGGGACAGGGCCCAACACTGAAGCTTTCTTT
D gene: TRBD2; clone size: NA; V gene: TRBV15; J gene: TRBJ2-7; CDR3 protein: CATSRGSGGNSYEQYF; CDR3 DNA: TGTGCCACCAGCAGGGGTAGCGGGGGGAACTCCTACGAGCAGTACTTC
D gene: TRBD2; clone size: few; V gene: TRBV5-1; J gene: TRBJ2-7; CDR3 protein: CASSKGWEGLYEQYF; CDR3 DNA: TGCGCCAGCAGCAAGGGGTGGGAGGGCCTCTACGAGCAGTACTTC
D gene: NA; clone size: few; V gene: TRBV5-6; J gene: TRBJ2-5; CDR3 protein: CASSLENAGARETQYF; CDR3 DNA: TGTGCCAGCAGCTTAGAAAACGCTGGGGCACGAGAGACCCAGTACTTC
D gene: TRBD1; clone size: NA; V gene: TRBV25-1; J gene: TRBJ2-5; CDR3 protein: CASGRQGAGQETQYF; CDR3 DNA: TGTGCCAGCGGACGACAGGGGGCGGGACAAGAGACCCAGTACTTC
D gene: TRBD1; clone size: NA; V gene: TRBV9; J gene: TRBJ1-3; CDR3 protein: CASSPQALPGQGSSGNTIYF; CDR3 DNA: TGTGCCAGCAGCCCGCAAGCCCTTCCGGGACAGGGGAGCTCTGGAAACACCATATATTTT
D gene: TRBD2; clone size: NA; V gene: TRBV19; J gene: TRBJ2-7; CDR3 protein: CASSIGLADSYEQYF; CDR3 DNA: TGTGCCAGTAGTATTGGACTAGCGGACTCCTACGAGCAGTACTTC
D gene: TRBD2; clone size: NA; V gene: TRBV7-2; J gene: TRBJ2-1; CDR3 protein: CASSPQREWGNEQFF; CDR3 DNA: TGTGCCAGCAGCCCACAGCGGGAGTGGGGCAATGAGCAGTTCTTC
D gene: NA; clone size: NA; V gene: TRBV28; J gene: TRBJ1-2; CDR3 protein: CASSYTGGYGYTF; CDR3 DNA: TGTGCCAGCAGTTATACCGGGGGTTATGGCTACACCTTC
D gene: NA; clone size: few; V gene: TRBV11-3; J gene: TRBJ1-1; CDR3 protein: CASSFGPSTEAFF; CDR3 DNA: TGTGCCAGCAGCTTCGGTCCGAGTACTGAAGCTTTCTTT
D gene: NA; clone size: once; V gene: TRBV7-8; J gene: TRBJ2-5; CDR3 protein: CASSLGRAQETQYF; CDR3 DNA: TGTGCCAGCAGCTTAGGGAGGGCACAGGAGACCCAGTACTTC
D gene: TRBD2; clone size: few; V gene: TRBV5-1; J gene: TRBJ2-3; CDR3 protein: CASSSKTSGGTDTQYF; CDR3 DNA: TGCGCCAGCAGCTCCAAGACTAGCGGGGGCACAGATACGCAGTATTTT
D gene: NA; clone size: NA; V gene: TRBV28; J gene: TRBJ2-2; CDR3 protein: CASLRERAGELFF; CDR3 DNA: TGTGCCAGCCTTCGGGAGCGCGCCGGGGAGCTGTTTTTT